The text below deals with one T cell receptor beta chain. Its antigen is undetermined. Researchers ran the PCR with 60 Vbeta and 13 Jbeta primers. Measured with immunoSEQ multiplex PCR; TCRdb has only the in-frame clones, and not every one. This sample has some 75,000 clones, with under 80% found just once. This sample is drawn from a study of cytomegalovirus exposure and HLA in healthy donors. Overall study findings and caveats: As a later analysis revealed, the rate of TCR association differed by HLA locus, with DRB1 most and HLA-C fewest. Cytomegalovirus association was listed for about 160 TCR beta chains. In vitro data verified a few CMV-associated chains as specific for CMV antigens. There were some public TCRs occurring in many donors, but most TCR sequences were rare.

With 6 bases clipped from V and 4 bases from J, the junction kept 15 bases outside the gene matches. This CDR3 contains 16 residues. The sample was PBMCs. This receptor was obtained from a man between 18 and 29 years old in good health and CMV-seropositive. The J gene is TRBJ2-7, the V gene TRBV23-1, with 7 bases fitting TRBD2. TRBV23-1 is an ORF, with its function uncertain. The DNA for the CDR3 is TGCGCCAGCAGCCCGCCCGGGGGGAGGGCGAGATACGAGCAGTACTTC. Protein sequence: CASSPPGGRARYEQYF.